These 21 T cell receptor beta chains share one sample of origin, sequenced in a study of cytomegalovirus exposure and HLA in healthy donors. Clones were read by immunoSEQ multiplex PCR, and TCRdb kept only the in-frame ones, dropping some. The sample contains roughly 260,000 clones, about 87% of which appear only once. Sequencing was done on a sample of PBMCs. The receptors here all came from a man between 18 and 29 years old in good health and CMV-seronegative.

The chain recombines TRBV5-4 with TRBJ1-1, with D unclear. Germline V lookup: CDR1 SGHNT, CDR2 YYREEE (reference sequence). Trimming left V 0 bases short and J 1 base short, with 7 bases between. This CDR3 has 14 residues. CDR3 DNA sequence: TGTGCCAGCAGCTTGGTGGCGGGGAACACTGAAGCTTTCTTT. Protein sequence: CASSLVAGNTEAFF.

The chain combines TRBV28 with TRBJ1-5, with 7 bases identical to TRBD1. In germline, CDR1 is MDHEN, CDR2 SYDVKM. With V trimmed by 1 base and J by 4 bases, 4 bases remained unmatched. This CDR3 contains 15 residues. The CDR3 sequence: CASSLFGRGNQPQHF. In DNA form, the CDR3 reads TGTGCCAGCAGTTTATTTGGCAGGGGGAATCAGCCCCAGCATTTT.

This chain links TRBV19 with TRBJ2-7, with no clear D. Germline values: CDR1 LNHDA, CDR2 SQIVND (reference sequence). The V gene lost 6 bases and the J gene lost 1 base, with 10 bases spanning the gap. This CDR3 is 13 amino acids long. The CDR3 reads CASRPRISYEQYF. In DNA form, the CDR3 reads TGTGCCAGTAGGCCGAGGATTTCCTACGAGCAGTACTTC.

V usage is TRBV29-1 and J usage is TRBJ2-6; the D gene is possibly TRBD1 (6 bases). Trimming shortened V by 3 bases and J by 2 bases, and 11 bases separated the two germline ends. The CDR3 is 15 amino acids. Germline V CDR1 and CDR2: SQVTM, ANQGSEA. CDR3 sequence: CSVEGAGTGANVLTF. DNA of the CDR3: TGCAGCGTTGAGGGGGCGGGTACTGGGGCCAACGTCCTGACTTTC.

This chain joins TRBV18 and TRBJ2-2; 8 bases are a match to TRBD2. CDR1 and CDR2 from the germline V gene are KGHSH and LQKENI. The CDR3 contains 15 residues. The V gene end was trimmed by 3 bases and the J gene end by 4 bases; junction bases not matched to a gene: 4. The CDR3, as DNA: TGTGCCAGCTCACCCCTAGCGGGCCCCACCGGGGAGCTGTTTTTT. It yields the protein CASSPLAGPTGELFF.

The chain recombines TRBV12-5 with TRBJ2-3; TRBD1 aligns across 11 bases. Losses at the gene ends were 5 bases for V and 3 bases for J; bases not matched to a gene: 7. The CDR3 is 16 amino acids. Germline CDR1 is LGHNT and CDR2 is FRNRAP. CDR3 region: CASGHGQGAITDTQYF. The CDR3 DNA follows: TGTGCTAGTGGTCATGGACAGGGGGCAATTACAGATACGCAGTATTTT.

The chain joins TRBV28 to TRBJ1-5; no reliable D call. CDR3 size: 15 residues. Germline V lookup: CDR1 MDHEN, CDR2 SYDVKM. Trimming cost V 3 bases and J 3 bases, with 12 bases left between them. CDR3 DNA sequence: TGTGCCAGCAGTTTTGAGGGAATGGCCAATCAGCCCCAGCATTTT. Its protein product is CASSFEGMANQPQHF.

CDR3 sequence: CASALWTDPRGGVYGYTF. In DNA, the CDR3 is TGTGCCAGCGCACTATGGACAGACCCCCGGGGGGGAGTCTATGGCTACACCTTC. The rearrangement joins TRBV18 to TRBJ1-2; possibly TRBD1 for D (6 bases). Trimming shortened V by 8 bases and J by 4 bases, and 29 bases separated the two germline ends. Per germline, CDR1 KGHSH and CDR2 LQKENI. The CDR3 length is 18 residues. The full variable domain, with the rest looked up from reference TRBV18 and TRBJ1-2, is NAGVMQNPRHLVRRRGQEARLRCSPMKGHSHVYWYRQLPEEGLKFMVYLQKENIIDESGMPKERFSAEFPKEGPSILRIQQVVRGDSAAYFCASALWTDPRGGVYGYTFGSGTRLTVV.

CDR3 DNA: TGTGCCAGCAAAGAACAGGGTCTCACTGAAGCTTTCTTT. Its protein product is CASKEQGLTEAFF. V usage is TRBV2 and J usage is TRBJ1-1; perhaps TRBD1 as D (6 bases). Germline CDR1 reads SNHLY; CDR2 reads FYNNEI. V lost 7 bases, J lost 4 bases, and 13 bases lay in between. This CDR3 spans 13 amino acids.

This clone is a singleton in its sample. The chain combines TRBV5-6 with TRBJ2-3; TRBD1 might be the D (5 bases). Trimming took 0 bases from V and 4 from J, leaving 9 bases between them. Germline loops: CDR1 SGHDT, CDR2 YYEEEE. The CDR3 sequence is 14 residues long. The CDR3 sequence is CASSLAGRADTQYF. CDR3 sequence (DNA): TGTGCCAGCAGCTTGGCCGGCAGGGCAGATACGCAGTATTTT.

This chain links TRBV19 with TRBJ1-6; D perhaps matches TRBD1 (6 bases). Trimming removed 8 bases from V and 6 bases from J, with 14 bases in between. Germline CDR1 reads LNHDA; CDR2 reads SQIVND (reference sequence). The CDR3 loop spans 14 amino acids. This CDR3 is CASGIGRGNSPLHF. The CDR3 coding sequence is TGTGCCAGTGGAATCGGCAGGGGTAATTCACCCCTCCACTTT.

This chain uses TRBV5-1 with TRBJ1-1; no clear D. Germline V CDR1 and CDR2: SGHRS, YFSETQ. Between the trimmed V and J ends, which lost 0 bases and 1 base, there was a span of 22 bases. The CDR3 consists of 19 residues. The CDR3 here is CASSLAPSSIQARNTEAFF. DNA for the CDR3: TGCGCCAGCAGCTTGGCCCCCTCATCAATCCAGGCAAGGAACACTGAAGCTTTCTTT.

The rearrangement joins TRBV5-4 to TRBJ1-1; tentative D call: TRBD1 (6 bases). Trimming took 4 bases from V and 0 from J, leaving 16 bases between them. This CDR3 spans 16 amino acids. CDR1 and CDR2 from the germline V gene are SGHNT and YYREEE (reference sequence). Here the CDR3 reads CASSLGGHGMNTEAFF. CDR3 bases: TGTGCCAGCAGCCTCGGGGGGCACGGGATGAACACTGAAGCTTTCTTT.

The chain carries TRBV18 and TRBJ1-5, with 9 bases identical to TRBD1. This CDR3 region has 17 residues. Germline V lookup: CDR1 KGHSH, CDR2 LQKENI. V trimming: 6 bases; J trimming: 0 bases; junction bases outside the gene matches: 9. CDR3 region: CASSPTGGVDSNQPQHF. The CDR3 coding sequence is TGTGCCAGCTCTCCGACAGGGGGAGTCGATAGCAATCAGCCCCAGCATTTT.

V and J are TRBV11-3 and TRBJ2-7; 10 bases fit TRBD1. V shed 5 bases and J 5 bases; nucleotides not matched to a gene: 9. The V gene's germline CDR1 is SGHNT and CDR2 YENEEA. The CDR3 extends over 15 amino acids. The CDR3 nucleotides are TGTGCCAGCAGCCTTTCTTCCGGGACAGGGGACGAGCAGTACTTC. It encodes CASSLSSGTGDEQYF.

The genes are TRBV4-2 and TRBJ2-2, with 9 bases identical to TRBD2. The CDR3 is made up of 16 amino acids. V was pared by 1 base and J by 5 bases, with 5 bases of the junction left unmatched. The germline V gene has CDR1 LGHNA and CDR2 YNFKEQ. The CDR3 is CASSQGPAGGTGELFF. The CDR3 nucleotides read TGTGCCAGCAGCCAAGGTCCGGCGGGGGGGACCGGGGAGCTGTTTTTT.

The chain carries TRBV18 and TRBJ1-6; 9 bases match TRBD1. Trimming at V came to 3 bases and at J to 9 bases, leaving 6 bases not matched to a gene. The CDR3 length is 15 residues. CDR1 is KGHSH and CDR2 is LQKENI in the germline V gene. CDR3 sequence (DNA): TGTGCCAGCTCACCCTCCGGGACAGGGTTTTCACCCCTCCACTTT. Its translation: CASSPSGTGFSPLHF.

This sequence joins TRBV25-1 and TRBJ2-3; possibly TRBD1 for D (6 bases). The CDR3 has 13 amino acids. Germline CDR1 and CDR2: MGHDK and SYGVNS. V dropped 7 bases and J dropped 5 bases, with 13 bases sitting between them. CDR3 DNA sequence: TGTGCCAGCAATTGGGGGCCTGAAGATACGCAGTATTTT. Residues: CASNWGPEDTQYF.

This chain uses TRBV27 with TRBJ2-3; D gene unclear. V dropped 2 bases and J dropped 0 bases, with 9 bases sitting between them. This CDR3 has 15 residues. Germline V gives CDR1 MNHEY, CDR2 SMNVEV (reference sequence). CDR3 sequence: CASSLGPSSTDTQYF. As DNA, the CDR3 is TGTGCCAGCAGTTTAGGGCCTTCTAGCACAGATACGCAGTATTTT.

This chain joins TRBV19 and TRBJ2-7, with TRBD1 matching over 9 bases. This CDR3 contains 15 residues. Germline V CDR1 and CDR2: LNHDA, SQIVND (reference sequence). The V segment lost 5 bases and the J segment 6 bases; nucleotides outside the gene matches: 11. CDR3 DNA: TGTGCCAGTAGTCCCAACCGGGACAGGGTGATCGAGCAGTACTTC. Translated, it gives CASSPNRDRVIEQYF. The entire variable domain, with the rest obtained from reference TRBV19 and TRBJ2-7, is as follows: DGGITQSPKYLFRKEGQNVTLSCEQNLNHDAMYWYRQDPGQGLRLIYYSQIVNDFQKGDIAEGYSVSREKKESFPLTVTSAQKNPTAFYLCASSPNRDRVIEQYFGPGTRLTVT.

To note about this clone: One end of the junction varies from germline; a read error may be responsible. The V call is TRBV4-1, the J call TRBJ2-7, with 8 nucleotides matching TRBD2. This CDR3 comprises 15 residues. Germline-derived CDR1 and CDR2 are MGHRA and YSYEKL. The DNA of the CDR3 is TGCGCCAGCAGCCAAGAAGGGGGGCTGGGGACTAGTTTACACTTC. Encoded protein: CASSQEGGLGTSLHF.